This is a list of T cell receptor beta chains from one sample in a study of tumor and adjacent non-tumor tissue in lung cancer. Each CDR3 protein is one row after TCRdb ran MiXCR on the multiplex PCR reads. The top ten hold around 30% of the sample, which has 98,000 or so distinct CDR3 sequences, 80% seen once. The sequenced sample was distant non-tumor lung tissue. These receptors were collected from a man in his sixties with small cell lung cancer. Each CDR3 is given without its conserved first and last residue.

v_call	j_call	cdr3_aa
TRBV12-3/TRBV12-4	TRBJ2-1	ASSPLLAGAYIEQL
TRBV2	TRBJ1-1	ASSQLGGERDTEAF
TRBV29-1	TRBJ2-3	GVGLVGDIIDTQY
TRBV7-9	TRBJ2-5	ASSSTGRETQY
TRBV5-4	TRBJ2-3	ASSLAPDTQY
TRBV10-3	TRBJ2-1	VISGVVDEQF
TRBV7-9	TRBJ1-2	ASSLEADTNYGYT
TRBV6-2/TRBV6-3	TRBJ2-1	ASSTGPNNEHL
TRBV11-3	TRBJ2-7	ASSPYSRAGEQC
TRBV29-1	TRBJ2-5	SVEYVTGPETQN
TRBV30	TRBJ2-7	AWSVRRLAYVYEHY
TRBV29-1	TRBJ2-1	GAPGVSGRARDEQF
TRBV12-1	TRBJ2-3	ASSFAQTGYRLTDMHY
TRBV10-1	TRBJ1-6	VSSESSPDYNSPPH
TRBV6-1	TRBJ2-2	VSREGLMHGELF
TRBV12-3/TRBV12-4	TRBJ2-1	ASTPPAGSHYNGQF
TRBV2	TRBJ2-7	ASSERDRAEQY
TRBV6-6	TRBJ2-3	ACRTLSLGIMAKY
TRBV6-1	TRBJ2-1	AGIFSGSRNERF
TRBV6-2/TRBV6-3	TRBJ2-7	ASSYPIYEQY
TRBV5-4	TRBJ2-2	ASNLGRVNTGELF
TRBV11-1	TRBJ2-1	ASSLESRISGSGNEQF
TRBV6-6	TRBJ2-1	ASSYSVSEQF
TRBV11-1	TRBJ2-3	ASRPSSRGTDTQY
TRBV5-1	TRBJ2-1	ASNPGRATLGEEF
TRBV4-1	TRBJ1-4	VCSQDASTETNEKLF
TRBV20-1	TRBJ1-1	SVRKGQMNTEAF
TRBV29-1	TRBJ2-1	CVVSQGGSNNKQF